This record looks at one T cell receptor (beta chain) sequence and its context. These data originate in a study of patients and donors after allogeneic stem cell transplantation. TCRdb redid the calling of the RT-PCR reads with MiXCR, one entry per CDR3 protein. This table has under 30,000 distinct CDR3 sequences, 8.1% appearing once. This CDR3 is 14 amino acids long. Germline lookup yields CDR1 DFQATT and CDR2 SNEGSKA (reference sequence). Trimming took off 5 bases at V and 2 bases at J, with 14 bases between the two ends. The material sequenced was blood, either unsorted or a sorted T cell fraction (not recorded which). The source of this sequence is a human donor who was either an allogeneic HSCT recipient or a stem cell or donor lymphocyte infusion donor (not recorded which). It is not recorded whose cells these are; they may come from a transplant donor. The rearrangement uses TRBV20-1 and TRBJ2-3, with D possibly being TRBD2 (5 bases). For the CDR3, the DNA is TGCAGTGCTCTCGGGGATGTGTCCACAGATACGCAGTATTTT. It codes for CSALGDVSTDTQYF.